Following are 9 T cell receptor beta chains from one sample sequenced in a study of T cells after yellow fever vaccination. TCRdb ran MiXCR on the 5' RACE reads and lists one entry per CDR3 protein. The table lists approximately 350,000 distinct CDR3 sequences, approximately 10% of them singletons. Sequences were derived from PBMCs, sampled on the day of the first yellow fever vaccination. The receptor source for this set is a man younger than 35 who received the YFV17D yellow fever vaccine.

This clonotype appeared many times. The V call is TRBV6-1, the J call TRBJ2-7, with 10 bases aligning to TRBD1. V trimming: 6 bases; J trimming: 4 bases; junction bases outside the gene matches: 6. The germline gives CDR1 MNHNS, CDR2 SASEGT. The CDR3 loop spans 14 amino acids. CDR3 residues: CASSIDRGLYEQYV. DNA for the CDR3: TGTGCCAGCAGCATCGACAGGGGGCTTTACGAGCAGTACGTC.

This clonotype turned up a few times. V is TRBV3-1 and J is TRBJ1-1; unclear D gene. The V gene lost 1 base and the J gene lost 6 bases, with 3 bases spanning the gap. Germline lookup yields CDR1 LGHDT and CDR2 YNNKEL (reference sequence). This CDR3 has 11 amino acids. The CDR3 DNA reads as TGTGCCAGCAGCCAAGCGGCTGAAGCTTTCTTT. Amino acid sequence: CASSQAAEAFF.

This clonotype was detected ten times or more. V usage is TRBV6-4 and J usage is TRBJ2-2, with 9 bases lining up with TRBD2. Germline V gives CDR1 MRHNA, CDR2 SNTAGT. V was pared by 0 bases and J by 4 bases, with 0 bases of the junction left unmatched. This CDR3 is 15 amino acids long. The CDR3 loop reads CASSDSSGGTGELFF. In nucleotides, the CDR3 is TGTGCCAGCAGTGACTCTAGCGGGGGCACCGGGGAGCTGTTTTTT.

V is TRBV7-2 and J is TRBJ2-5; 9 bases align to TRBD2. V gave up 2 bases and J gave up 5 bases; unmatched junction bases: 9. The CDR3 consists of 16 residues. The germline CDR1 and CDR2 sequences are SGHTA and FQGNSA. CDR3 sequence: CASSLSWRGGKETQYF. As DNA, the CDR3 is TGTGCCAGCAGCTTATCTTGGCGGGGGGGCAAGGAGACCCAGTACTTC. The complete variable domain, with remaining parts taken from reference TRBV7-2 and TRBJ2-5, reads GAGVSQSPSNKVTEKGKDVELRCDPISGHTALYWYRQSLGQGLEFLIYFQGNSAPDKSGLPSDRFSAERTGGSVSTLTIQRTQQEDSAVYLCASSLSWRGGKETQYFGPGTRLLVL.

The gene calls are TRBV9 and TRBJ2-1; D ambiguous. The CDR3 length is 13 residues. Germline assignment: CDR1 SGDLS and CDR2 YYNGEE. Trimming shortened V by 4 bases and J by 5 bases, and 10 bases separated the two germline ends. The CDR3 sequence: CASSISSHNEQFF. Here the CDR3 DNA reads TGTGCCAGCAGCATCAGTAGCCACAATGAGCAGTTCTTC.

The rearrangement links TRBV7-2 to TRBJ2-3; maybe TRBD2 (6 bases). CDR1 is SGHTA and CDR2 is FQGNSA in the germline V gene. The CDR3 loop spans 16 amino acids. V lost 0 bases, J lost 2 bases, and 12 bases lay in between. The CDR3 DNA follows: TGTGCCAGCAGCTTAGCCCACGGGGGAGTCACAGATACGCAGTATTTT. It encodes CASSLAHGGVTDTQYF.

The chain has TRBV6-1 and TRBJ1-3, with 9 bases that match TRBD1. The CDR3 length is 15 residues. Unmatched junction bases numbered 3, after V lost 6 bases and J lost 0 bases. The germline V gene has CDR1 MNHNS and CDR2 SASEGT. The CDR3 sequence: CASRQGAYSGNTIYF. Here the CDR3 DNA reads TGTGCCAGCAGACAGGGGGCTTACTCTGGAAACACCATATATTTT.

This clonotype was counted a single time. The chain joins TRBV3-1 to TRBJ2-2; 7 nucleotides match TRBD1. Germline trimming cut 4 bases from V and 2 bases from J; bases unmatched to any gene: 13. Germline values: CDR1 LGHDT, CDR2 YNNKEL (reference sequence). There are 18 residues in the CDR3. CDR3 amino acids: CASSRNLGTAINTGELFF. CDR3 in DNA: TGTGCCAGCAGCCGAAACCTCGGGACAGCCATTAACACCGGGGAGCTGTTTTTT.

This clonotype was seen a handful of times. V usage is TRBV7-9 and J usage is TRBJ2-5; no reliable D call. Looked up from germline, CDR1 is SEHNR and CDR2 is FQNEAQ (reference sequence). The germline V and J ends were trimmed by 6 bases and 4 bases, with 15 bases remaining between them. The CDR3 has 14 amino acids. Written as DNA, the CDR3 is TGTGCCAGCAGACCCCAAATGCCCCCAGAGACCCAGTACTTC. It yields the protein CASRPQMPPETQYF.